The source of this T cell receptor (beta chain) is a study of radiotherapy plus CTLA-4 blockade in lung cancer (dated by TCRdb to the late 2010s). Regarding the study in general: Among the enrolled patients, approximately 17% had an objective response, and roughly 30% reached disease control. General findings and caveats noted by the study authors: The strongest predictors of response, as reported, were early dynamic changes in blood T cell clones along with a rise in serum interferon-beta after radiation. After treatment with radiotherapy and ipilimumab, TCR clones that came from tumors expanded in the peripheral blood.

The receptor library was made with the immunoSEQ multiplex PCR assay. Imported from immuneACCESS, the table was reduced by TCRdb to in-frame sequences with V and J called. These copies leave out some clones; in studies compared against another copy, an unresolved V gene accounts for under half, and the cause of the remainder is not known. Recorded for this sample are 62,000 or so clones; around 80% of them occurred a single time. The ten largest clones capture about 10% of the sample. Concerning this clone: Its antigen is still unknown. Base quality data are lacking; no much larger clone is found one base away.

CDR1 and CDR2, looked up from the germline V gene, are MNHEY and SVGAGI. Trimming takes 0 bases from V and 0 bases from J, and the germline ends sit 9 bases apart. The cysteine opens and the phenylalanine closes a CDR3 of 16 amino acids. Left in the record is the CDR3 DNA by itself, 48 bases read in frame from the first base. In this study, focal radiation therapy paired with CTLA-4 blockade (ipilimumab) was tested in patients who had chemo-refractory metastatic non-small-cell lung cancer. The sequence links TRBV6-5 to TRBJ1-3; confidence is insufficient to name the D gene. This sequence originates from a human donor with non-small cell lung cancer who had a complete response to radiotherapy plus ipilimumab. The sequences come from peripheral blood, collected from a patient treated with radiotherapy plus ipilimumab. The nucleotide sequence reads TGTGCCAGCAGTTACTCGAGTCCTGCCTCTGGAAACACCATATATTTT. Its product reads: CASSYSSPASGNTIYF.